The rows below give T cell receptor beta chains drawn from one sample of a study of lymphopenia after photon versus proton radiotherapy. Using immunoSEQ multiplex PCR, the repertoire was profiled, and TCRdb retains in-frame clones only, with some absent. The table lists roughly 58,000 clones, roughly 90% of them singletons, with 9.5% to 15% in the top ten. The sample consisted of peripheral blood, taken from a patient treated with proton-based radiotherapy. All receptors come from an elderly man with esophageal cancer. Both conserved end residues are trimmed from each CDR3. The order of the fields is V gene, CDR3 length, CDR3 protein.

TRBV19 13 ASSIVGTTNEKLF
TRBV5-1 12 ASSSTGLGTEAF
TRBV19 12 ASSSLRAGTEAF
TRBV2 11 ASNVAGNTEAF
TRBV4-1 13 ASSPAGTHGRELF
TRBV5-1 13 ASSLAQREGYEQY
TRBV11-2 13 ASSLDWDGRNEQF
TRBV6-6 14 ASSYLRDRGTDTQY
TRBV2 11 ASNWDTQETQY
TRBV7-8 16 ASSFATGAGTGRNTIY
TRBV7-8 14 ASSLGFGKANYGYT
TRBV5-1 16 ASSLVAGARWSYNEQF
TRBV18 12 ASSGQDSTDTQY
TRBV6-5 12 ASTEAGGNQPQH
TRBV5-1 15 ASSLGLAGEYTDTQY
TRBV19 13 ASSITPVQSDTQY
TRBV2 11 ASSRQGAVGYT
TRBV5-6 13 ASSPAMTGAYEQY
TRBV7-8 12 ASSSSGRAYEQY
TRBV7-8 13 ASSLRYSRPDEQY
TRBV6-6 11 ASTQDLYGELF
TRBV30 14 AWKGGAGAGANVLT
TRBV28 11 ASSVGHRYEQY
TRBV18 14 ASSPTTGSTYNEQF
TRBV15 13 ATAPGTGGGAEAF
TRBV4-3 14 ASSQDRRGVGDTQY
TRBV19 12 ASSITRVGEKLF
TRBV10-3 11 AISESRGTEAF
TRBV2 12 ASSGGHFSYEQY
TRBV7-2 12 ASSLGGATDTQY
TRBV9 13 ASSVGSGGDETQY
TRBV6-5 12 ASRPPGLWVTQY
TRBV10-1 11 ASSEDPGSEQY
TRBV18 12 ASSPGSTYTEAF
TRBV4-2 16 ASSQAPRLAGGPSEQF
TRBV10-3 11 AIRGTPNTEAF